Listed here are 23 T cell receptor beta chains from one sample, sequenced in a study of CD8 T cells in Susac syndrome. Random hexamers primed reverse transcription of about 0.5 to 1 ug RNA. TCRdb reanalysed the immunoSEQ multiplex PCR reads using MiXCR and keeps one entry per CDR3 protein. The table lists 100,000 to 150,000 distinct CDR3 sequences, about 92% of them singletons. Input material: CD8+ T cells from PBMCs. Receptors originate from a human donor with multiple sclerosis.

The V and J genes are TRBV5-1 and TRBJ1-6; D not certain. The CDR3 totals 16 residues. Germline V gene lookup returns CDR1 SGHRS and CDR2 YFSETQ. V dropped 0 bases and J dropped 7 bases, with 14 bases sitting between them. In nucleotides, the CDR3 is TGCGCCAGCAGCTTGGCCCTTCAGGCGCACAATTCACCCCTCCACTTT. It is translated as CASSLALQAHNSPLHF.

V and J are TRBV3-1 and TRBJ2-1; TRBD2 matches at 7 bases. Trimming took 0 bases from V and 7 from J; bases not matched to a gene: 15. The CDR3 runs to 18 residues. Germline V lookup: CDR1 LGHDT, CDR2 YNNKEL (reference sequence). CDR3 nucleotide sequence: TGTGCCAGCAGCCAAGATGTCTCGCGGCCTAGGGGAGGGAATGAGCAGTTCTTC. The encoded protein is CASSQDVSRPRGGNEQFF.

The chain has TRBV19 and TRBJ2-3; D not certain. V was cut by 5 bases and J by 0 bases, with 6 bases left in between. The germline V gene has CDR1 LNHDA and CDR2 SQIVND (reference sequence). This CDR3 spans 13 amino acids. CDR3 DNA: TGTGCCAGTAGTGTGTACAGCACAGATACGCAGTATTTT. Its protein product is CASSVYSTDTQYF.

The chain is built from TRBV30 and TRBJ2-1; 9 nucleotides agree with TRBD2. The V gene's germline CDR1 is GTSNPN and CDR2 SVGIG (reference sequence). V was pared by 3 bases and J by 4 bases, with 1 base of the junction left unmatched. This CDR3 contains 13 residues. The CDR3 bases are TGTGCCTGGAGCCTAGCGGGGTACAATGAGCAGTTCTTC. It specifies CAWSLAGYNEQFF.

This clonotype showed up just a few times. Mismatch with germline at one junction end may stem from a read error. The gene calls are TRBV13 and TRBJ2-3; TRBD2 is a possible D gene (6 bases). The V gene's germline CDR1 is PRHDT and CDR2 FYEKMQ (reference sequence). The CDR3 consists of 14 residues. As DNA, the CDR3 is TGTGCCAGCAGTTTAGGCAGAGGGACTGATACGCAGTATTTT. Residues: CASSLGRGTDTQYF.

V and J are TRBV12-3 or TRBV12-4 and TRBJ1-2; D may be TRBD1 (5 bases). The CDR3 sequence is 11 residues long. V was pared by 6 bases and J by 10 bases, with 12 bases between. CDR3 residues: CASRDGGDYTF. The CDR3 coding sequence is TGTGCCAGCAGGGACGGGGGAGACTACACCTTC.

The rearrangement joins TRBV20-1 to TRBJ2-1; no clear D. Germline V gene sequence: CDR1 DFQATT, CDR2 SNEGSKA (reference sequence). The CDR3 is made up of 13 amino acids. CDR3 in amino acids: CSACSFSYNEQFF. In DNA, the CDR3 is TGCAGCGCATGTAGCTTCTCCTACAATGAGCAGTTCTTC.

The genes are TRBV9 and TRBJ1-1, with D unresolved. The length of the CDR3 is 13 residues. Germline V lookup: CDR1 SGDLS, CDR2 YYNGEE. With 2 bases removed from V and 2 bases from J, the gap between germline ends came to 7 bases. The DNA for the CDR3 is TGTGCCAGCAGCGTGGGAGATAACACTGAAGCTTTCTTT. It encodes CASSVGDNTEAFF. Together with reference TRBV9 and TRBJ1-1, the CDR3 gives the full variable domain: DSGVTQTPKHLITATGQRVTLRCSPRSGDLSVYWYQQSLDQGLQFLIQYYNGEERAKGNILERFSAQQFPDLHSELNLSSLELGDSALYFCASSVGDNTEAFFGQGTRLTVV.

This chain uses TRBV3-1 with TRBJ1-2; 9 bases are a match to TRBD1. CDR1 is LGHDT, CDR2 YNNKEL, per germline (reference sequence). The CDR3 spans 16 residues. V shed 3 bases and J 7 bases; nucleotides not matched to a gene: 12. CDR3 region: CASSHRTGQGVPGYTF. CDR3 sequence (DNA): TGTGCCAGCAGCCACCGAACGGGACAGGGTGTTCCTGGCTACACCTTC.

The chain uses TRBV20-1 and TRBJ1-4; D is unresolved. The ends were cut back, 5 bases at V and 3 bases at J, with 10 bases in the middle. The CDR3 loop spans 13 amino acids. The germline gives CDR1 DFQATT, CDR2 SNEGSKA (reference sequence). In DNA form, the CDR3 reads TGCAGTGCTCTTGACGGACCTAATGAAAAACTGTTTTTT. This gives the protein CSALDGPNEKLFF.

V usage is TRBV7-9 and J usage is TRBJ1-4; D possibly corresponds to TRBD1 (6 bases). V shed 6 bases and J shed 5 bases, with 10 bases lying between them. This CDR3 is built from 13 residues. Germline CDR1 is SEHNR and CDR2 is FQNEAQ (reference sequence). CDR3 bases: TGTGCCAGCAGACCTACAGGGAATGAAAAACTGTTTTTT. Protein product: CASRPTGNEKLFF. Using reference TRBV7-9 and TRBJ1-4 for the parts outside the CDR3, the full variable domain is DTGVSQNPRHKITKRGQNVTFRCDPISEHNRLYWYRQTLGQGPEFLTYFQNEAQLEKSRLLSDRFSAERPKGSFSTLEIQRTEQGDSAMYLCASRPTGNEKLFFGSGTQLSVL.

The chain carries TRBV5-1 and TRBJ2-7; D unresolved. V shed 0 bases and J shed 3 bases, with 10 bases lying between them. The germline CDR1 and CDR2 sequences are SGHRS and YFSETQ. The CDR3 runs to 14 residues. This CDR3 reads CASSLDRQVYEQYF. As DNA, the CDR3 is TGCGCCAGCAGCTTGGATCGGCAGGTCTACGAGCAGTACTTC.

The chain uses TRBV6-5 and TRBJ1-1; 7 bases agree with TRBD1. The CDR3 spans 14 residues. With 10 bases clipped from V and 1 base from J, the junction kept 9 bases outside the gene matches. The germline V gene has CDR1 MNHEY and CDR2 SVGAGI. CDR3 region: CATLLGTENTEAFF. The DNA of the CDR3 is TGTGCCACCTTACTCGGGACAGAGAACACTGAAGCTTTCTTT.

The chain uses TRBV18 and TRBJ2-6; no clear D gene. Between the trimmed V and J ends, which lost 1 base and 5 bases, there was a span of 15 bases. Germline values: CDR1 KGHSH, CDR2 LQKENI. CDR3 length: 17 residues. In DNA form, the CDR3 reads TGTGCCAGCTCACCACGCGGTCAGCCTTACCGGGCCAACGTCCTGACTTTC. Its translation: CASSPRGQPYRANVLTF. Combining the CDR3 with reference TRBV18 and TRBJ2-6 gives the whole variable domain NAGVMQNPRHLVRRRGQEARLRCSPMKGHSHVYWYRQLPEEGLKFMVYLQKENIIDESGMPKERFSAEFPKEGPSILRIQQVVRGDSAAYFCASSPRGQPYRANVLTFGAGSRLTVL.

This clonotype was observed a handful of times. This chain links TRBV3-1 with TRBJ1-1; D remains unclear. V lost 0 bases, J lost 3 bases, and 8 bases lay in between. Germline V CDR1 and CDR2: LGHDT, YNNKEL (reference sequence). CDR3 length: 14 residues. The CDR3 sequence is CASSQDPPHTEAFF. The CDR3 region has the DNA TGTGCCAGCAGCCAAGATCCGCCTCACACTGAAGCTTTCTTT.

The CDR3 DNA reads as TGTGCCAGCACCCCGATTTCACTCTCCTACGAGCAGTACGTC. This codes for CASTPISLSYEQYV. This chain connects TRBV27 to TRBJ2-7, with D unclear. V dropped 7 bases and J dropped 0 bases, with 13 bases sitting between them. CDR1 is MNHEY, CDR2 SMNVEV, per germline (reference sequence). CDR3 length equals 14 residues.

CDR3 nucleotide sequence: TGTGCCAGCAGTACCGGGGGGGTCGAGCAGTACGTC. As protein: CASSTGGVEQYV. The chain links TRBV12-3 or TRBV12-4 to TRBJ2-7; TRBD2 matches at 8 bases. This CDR3 has 12 residues. J lost 6 bases, V lost 5 bases, and 3 bases had no gene match.

This chain connects TRBV20-1 to TRBJ2-1, with D tentatively TRBD1 or TRBD2 (5 bases each). Trimming left V 2 bases short and J 7 bases short, with 18 bases between. This CDR3 has 15 amino acids. Germline-derived CDR1 and CDR2 are DFQATT and SNEGSKA (reference sequence). The CDR3 DNA is TGCAGTGCTAGACGCGAGCCGGGACCCATAAATGAGCAGTTCTTC. Translating it yields CSARREPGPINEQFF.

The rearrangement uses TRBV3-1 and TRBJ2-2; D is undetermined. The V end lost 10 bases, the J end lost 1 base, and 7 bases lay between the germline ends. CDR3 length: 12 residues. Per the germline V gene, CDR1 is LGHDT and CDR2 is YNNKEL (reference sequence). This chain's CDR3 is CATLGNTGELFF. The CDR3 DNA sequence: TGTGCCACCCTAGGGAACACCGGGGAGCTGTTTTTT.

The chain joins TRBV12-3 or TRBV12-4 to TRBJ1-6; no definite D call. V lost 3 bases to trimming and J lost 6 bases, with 3 bases between them. CDR3 length: 12 residues. The CDR3 loop reads CASSFRNSPLHF. The CDR3 DNA is TGTGCCAGCAGTTTCCGTAATTCACCCCTCCACTTT.

The rearrangement uses TRBV7-3 and TRBJ2-1; maybe TRBD2 (7 bases). Trimming cost V 5 bases and J 10 bases, with 12 bases left between them. The germline V gene encodes CDR1 SGHTA and CDR2 FQGTGA. There are 12 residues in the CDR3. The CDR3: CASSRGADEQFF. In DNA form, the CDR3 reads TGTGCCAGCAGCCGGGGGGCGGACGAGCAGTTCTTC.

The chain combines TRBV20-1 with TRBJ2-7; 10 positions agree with TRBD1. The CDR3 totals 13 residues. The V and J ends lost 3 bases and 3 bases, in that order; junction bases with no gene match: 2. CDR1 and CDR2 (germline): DFQATT, SNEGSKA (reference sequence). CDR3 coding DNA: TGCAGTGCTAGGGGACAGGGGCACTACGAGCAGTACTTC. Residues: CSARGQGHYEQYF.

The V call is TRBV19, the J call TRBJ2-5, with TRBD1 matching over 10 bases. Germline CDR1 is LNHDA and CDR2 is SQIVND (reference sequence). The CDR3 sequence is 15 residues long. V lost 5 bases to trimming and J lost 2 bases; unmatched junction nucleotides: 5. CDR3 in DNA: TGTGCCAGTAGTCTGGGGACAGGGGCTCAAGAGACCCAGTACTTC. It encodes CASSLGTGAQETQYF.